The rows below give T cell receptor beta chains drawn from one sample of a study. One entry per CDR3 protein, called by TCRdb with MiXCR from the RT-PCR reads. The top ten clones hold just over 3.5% of a sample with around 700,000 distinct CDR3 sequences, 13% to 15% of them seen once. What was sequenced was memory CD4+ T cells from blood. Receptors were obtained from a female donor in good health, serving as a healthy control. The CDR3 runs from the conserved cysteine through the conserved F or W. The order of the fields is D gene, J gene, clone size, V gene, CDR3 DNA, CDR3 protein. A D gene is named only where the DNA matches it firmly. Rows may omit the clone size; those that give it use once, few, many or a size class.

TRBD1 TRBJ2-2 few TRBV6-6 TGTGCCAGCAGTTACCCCGGGACAGTCCTAAACACCGGGGAGCTGTTTTTT CASSYPGTVLNTGELFF
. TRBJ1-1 . TRBV2 TGTGCCAGCAACACCCAGGGGAACACTGAAGCTTTCTTT CASNTQGNTEAFF
TRBD1 TRBJ1-1 . TRBV2 TGTGCCAGCAGGGGAACGACAGGGCAAACTGAAGCTTTCTTT CASRGTTGQTEAFF
. TRBJ2-1 . TRBV7-2 TGTGCCAGCAGCTTAGTGGCACAAGGGTGGAATGAGCAGTTCTTC CASSLVAQGWNEQFF
. TRBJ2-5 few TRBV15 TGTGCCACCAGCAGAAGTTTAGGACCAACCGAGGGAGAGACCCAGTACTTC CATSRSLGPTEGETQYF
. TRBJ2-1 few TRBV12-3/TRBV12-4 TGTGCCAGCAGTTTTGGGGGGAGGTCGCTGGATGAGCAGTTCTTC CASSFGGRSLDEQFF
TRBD1 TRBJ2-5 few TRBV20-1 TGCAGTGCTAGGGCGGGACAGGGGTTGGAGACCCAGTACTTC CSARAGQGLETQYF
. TRBJ2-3 few TRBV20-1 TGCAGTGCCCCGCCAAGGGGGGGCCGAGATACGCAGTATTTT CSAPPRGGRDTQYF
TRBD2 TRBJ2-3 few TRBV24-1 TGTGCCACCAGTGATCCAGGGCCTGTCGGGGGGGATACGCAGTATTTT CATSDPGPVGGDTQYF
. TRBJ2-7 few TRBV3-1 TGTGCCAGCAGCCAAGTACTGGACAACTACGAGCAGTACTTC CASSQVLDNYEQYF
. TRBJ2-1 . TRBV6-2/TRBV6-3 TGTGCCAGCAGCGACGGGCTGGGGCAGTTCTTC CASSDGLGQFF
TRBD2 TRBJ2-5 few TRBV7-2 TGTGCCAGCAGCTTAGCGCTCCCCACCCTTGGCGGGAGGGTCCAAGAGACCCAGTACTTC CASSLALPTLGGRVQETQYF
. TRBJ2-7 . TRBV5-8 TGTGCCAGCTCCCCGGGGGCAGTACTCTCTTTCTCCTACGAGCAGTACTTC CASSPGAVLSFSYEQYF
. TRBJ2-3 many TRBV15 TGTGCCACCAGCAGAGTCTCGACAGATACGCAGTATTTT CATSRVSTDTQYF
TRBD2 TRBJ2-5 . TRBV20-1 TGCAGTGCTCTTAGCGGGGGGGGGAGAGAGACCCAGTACTTC CSALSGGGRETQYF
. TRBJ1-5 . TRBV24-1 TGTGCCACCAGTGAACCGAGAGTTGATCAGCCCCAGCATTTT CATSEPRVDQPQHF
. TRBJ1-1 . TRBV10-3 TGTGCCACCGGGGGCTCGCTTGGAACTGAAGCTTTCTTT CATGGSLGTEAFF
. TRBJ2-5 many TRBV5-1 TGCGCCAGCAGCGCCATAGGCGGGGAAGAGACCCAGTACTTC CASSAIGGEETQYF
. TRBJ2-7 . TRBV28 TGTGCCAGCAGTTTATGGGAGCTACAGGGCTTCGCCGAGCAGTACTTC CASSLWELQGFAEQYF
TRBD2 TRBJ2-7 . TRBV12-3/TRBV12-4 TGTGCCAGCAGATTAGCGGGAGTAAAGGAGCAGTACTTC CASRLAGVKEQYF
. TRBJ2-7 . TRBV6-5 TGTGCCAGCAGTTACGCAGGGGGGATTGATTTCGAGCAGTACTTC CASSYAGGIDFEQYF
. TRBJ1-4 . TRBV5-6 TGTGCCAGCAGCTTTGCCCCAACAACTAATGAAAAACTGTTTTTT CASSFAPTTNEKLFF
. TRBJ1-5 many TRBV27 TGTGCCAGCAGTTTCTCGAATAATCAGCCCCAGCATTTT CASSFSNNQPQHF
. TRBJ2-5 . TRBV10-3 TGTGCCATCAGGGGGGACGGACAAGAGACCCAGTACTTC CAIRGDGQETQYF
. TRBJ2-5 many TRBV20-1 TGCAGTGCTCCTTCCGTGAACCAAGAGACCCAGTACTTC CSAPSVNQETQYF
TRBD1 TRBJ2-3 few TRBV25-1 TGTGCCAGCAGTGTGCTTGGGACAGGGGAAATAGATACGCAGTATTTT CASSVLGTGEIDTQYF
TRBD2 TRBJ2-1 . TRBV19 TGTGCCAGTAGTCCCGGTGCTAGCGGAGTCAATGAGCAGTTCTTC CASSPGASGVNEQFF
. TRBJ2-5 few TRBV6-6 TGTGCCAGCAGTTACTCTGAGACACACAGGAAGGAGACCCAGTACTTC CASSYSETHRKETQYF
. TRBJ2-5 few TRBV5-6 TGTGCCAGCAGCTTGGGTCCGGGAGTAGAGACCCAGTACTTC CASSLGPGVETQYF
. TRBJ2-7 few TRBV20-1 TGCAGTGCTAGCGGGCAGGGGAAGAGTTACCCTTCCGAGCAGTACTTC CSASGQGKSYPSEQYF
. TRBJ2-2 . TRBV20-1 TGCAGTGCTATTACGACAGGGAACACCGGGGAGCTGTTTTTT CSAITTGNTGELFF
. TRBJ2-5 many TRBV6-6 TGTGCCAGCACTTACAATGGGAGGAGAGAGACCCAGTACTTC CASTYNGRRETQYF